Detailed here is one T cell receptor (beta chain). The clone's antigen remains unknown. It has no much larger one-base neighbor in the sample; base qualities were not kept. V loses 2 bases at its end and J loses 0 bases; junction bases beyond the gene matches: 1. Including cysteine and phenylalanine, the CDR3 has 15 amino acids. Kept here is only the CDR3 DNA, which spans 45 bases and is read in frame from base 1. Looking up the germline V gene yields CDR1 MDHEN and CDR2 SYDVKM. The data stem from a study of T cell responses to AZD1222 COVID-19 vaccine (dated by TCRdb to the early 2020s). About the study as a whole: AZD1222 recipients whose second dose came at about 4 weeks and those whose second dose came at about 12 weeks were combined into one group, since spike-specific TCR depth and breadth did not differ between the two schedules. TCR sequencing was performed for 230 to 250 trial participants, of whom about 210 were given two doses of AZD1222 and around 25 were given two doses of MenACWY control vaccine. Trial participants were enrolled by age into 18-55, 56-69 and 70-plus year subgroups, with around 140, 26 and 57 TCR-sequenced participants respectively.

On the study overall, not on this receptor specifically: Because no samples from the day 14 peak response were available, repertoires could be characterized only after the peak T cell response. Reportedly, almost half of the unique spike-specific TCRs recognized epitopes lying outside the regions that are mutated in the B.1.351 and B.1.1.7 variants. Participants were mostly white British, with more females than males. The authors suggested clonal diversity may have been underestimated. Only a handful of AZD1222 recipients were SARS-CoV-2 seropositive at baseline, limiting conclusions about previously exposed vaccinees. The 56-69-year group was small, and its depth increase did not reach significance, likely because of low power. CD4 TCRs associated with the vaccine covered the entire spike protein, and the dominant responses were in regions 160-218 and 743-854. A significant rise in spike-specific TCR breadth and depth was observed after two AZD1222 doses relative to day 0 and relative to MenACWY recipients.

The CDR3 regions of human TCRbeta chains were analyzed by immunosequencing. Regarding the original processing steps: TCRs in the repertoires were compared against a reference library of SARS-CoV-2-specific TCRs that had been generated with the MIRA antigen-specificity platform. Breadth was defined as the fraction of unique TCRs that were SARS-CoV-2-associated, and depth was defined as the fraction of total T cells that were SARS-CoV-2-associated. Each spike-specific TCR was assigned to its reactive spike region and to a CD4 or CD8 class using the MIRA data. Log10-transformed breadth and depth values were compared by one-way ANOVA with Sidak's multiple comparisons tests. Sourced from immuneACCESS, this table was stored by TCRdb with only in-frame sequences that have V and J called. A share of the clones is absent; for the studies checked, an unresolved V gene accounts for under half, and the remainder has no known explanation. V, J and clone size are those of that table, while D and trimming were read from the DNA. For this sample there are under 80,000 clones; 80% to 90% appear just once. The leading ten clones occupy around 21% of the sample.

Per the publication, the time point label means: baseline before first vaccination. Vaccinee samples were obtained from the UK trials COV001 and COV002, which included a single-blind randomized controlled phase 2/3 trial of AZD1222 (ChAdOx1 nCoV-19) in healthy adults. For TCRbeta chain sequencing, PBMC samples from trial participants were taken at day 0 and at day 28 after the second dose. This TCR was sampled from an adult in good health. The V gene is TRBV28 and the J gene is TRBJ2-7, and 10 junctional nucleotides match TRBD2. Sample: peripheral blood, taken on day 0 of AZD1222 vaccination. The DNA sequence reads TGTGCCAGCAGTTTAGTAGCGGGGGGCTCCTACGAGCAGTACTTC. Its amino acids are CASSLVAGGSYEQYF.